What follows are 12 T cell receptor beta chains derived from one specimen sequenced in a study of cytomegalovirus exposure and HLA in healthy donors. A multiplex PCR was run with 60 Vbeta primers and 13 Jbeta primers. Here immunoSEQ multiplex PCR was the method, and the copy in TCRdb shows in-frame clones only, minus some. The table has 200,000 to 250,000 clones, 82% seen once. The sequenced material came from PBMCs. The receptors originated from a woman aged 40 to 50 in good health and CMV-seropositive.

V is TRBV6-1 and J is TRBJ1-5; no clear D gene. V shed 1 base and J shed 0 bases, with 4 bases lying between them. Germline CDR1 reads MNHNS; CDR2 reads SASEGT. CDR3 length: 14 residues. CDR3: CASSEGYSNQPQHF. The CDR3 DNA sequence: TGTGCCAGCAGTGAAGGTTATAGCAATCAGCCCCAGCATTTT.

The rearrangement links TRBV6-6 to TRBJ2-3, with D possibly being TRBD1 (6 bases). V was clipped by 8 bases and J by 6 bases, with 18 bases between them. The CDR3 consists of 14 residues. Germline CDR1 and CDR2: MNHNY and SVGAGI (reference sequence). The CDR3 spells CASGPKQGRDTQYF. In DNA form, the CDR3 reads TGTGCCAGCGGGCCGAAACAGGGCCGGGATACGCAGTATTTT.

The CDR3 reads CASSTQRLSNYGYTF. The CDR3 nucleotides read TGTGCCAGTAGTACTCAGAGGCTTTCTAACTATGGCTACACCTTC. The rearrangement joins TRBV19 to TRBJ1-2, with D unresolved. In germline, CDR1 is LNHDA, CDR2 SQIVND (reference sequence). The ends were cut back, 4 bases at V and 0 bases at J, with 12 bases in the middle. The CDR3 has 15 amino acids.

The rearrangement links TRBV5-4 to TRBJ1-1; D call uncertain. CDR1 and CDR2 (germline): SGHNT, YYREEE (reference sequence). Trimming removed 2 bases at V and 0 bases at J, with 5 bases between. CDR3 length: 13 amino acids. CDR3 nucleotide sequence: TGTGCCAGCAGCTTCCACATGAACACTGAAGCTTTCTTT. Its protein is CASSFHMNTEAFF.

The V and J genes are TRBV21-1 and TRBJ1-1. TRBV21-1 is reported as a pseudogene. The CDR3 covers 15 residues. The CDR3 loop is CASSKPSGGGTEAFF. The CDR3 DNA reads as TGTGCCAGCAGCAAACCATCCGGCGGCGGCACTGAAGCTTTCTTT.

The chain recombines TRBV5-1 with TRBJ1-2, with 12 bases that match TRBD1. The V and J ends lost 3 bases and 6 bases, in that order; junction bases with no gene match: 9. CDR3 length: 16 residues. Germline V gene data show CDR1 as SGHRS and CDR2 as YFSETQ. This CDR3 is CASSWSGTGGGDGYTF. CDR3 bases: TGCGCCAGCAGCTGGTCCGGGACAGGGGGCGGAGATGGCTACACCTTC.

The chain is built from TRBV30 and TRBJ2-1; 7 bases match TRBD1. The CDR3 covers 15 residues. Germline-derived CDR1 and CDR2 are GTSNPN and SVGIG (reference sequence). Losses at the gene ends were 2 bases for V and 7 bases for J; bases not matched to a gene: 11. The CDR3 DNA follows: TGTGCCTGGAGTACAGGGGTAATTAAGGGGAATGAGCAGTTCTTC. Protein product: CAWSTGVIKGNEQFF.

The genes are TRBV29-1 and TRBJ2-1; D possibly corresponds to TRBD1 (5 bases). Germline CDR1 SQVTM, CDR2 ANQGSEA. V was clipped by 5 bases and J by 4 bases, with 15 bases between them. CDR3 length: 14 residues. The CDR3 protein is CSVKPIDRYNEQFF. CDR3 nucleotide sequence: TGCAGCGTTAAACCTATCGACAGATACAATGAGCAGTTCTTC.

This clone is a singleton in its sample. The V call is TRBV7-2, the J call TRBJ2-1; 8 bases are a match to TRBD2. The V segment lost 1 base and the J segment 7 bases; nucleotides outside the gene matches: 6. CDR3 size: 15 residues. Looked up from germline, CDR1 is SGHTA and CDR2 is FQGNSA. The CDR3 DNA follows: TGTGCCAGCAGCTTAGAAGCGGGAGTTCGAAATGAGCAGTTCTTC. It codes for CASSLEAGVRNEQFF.

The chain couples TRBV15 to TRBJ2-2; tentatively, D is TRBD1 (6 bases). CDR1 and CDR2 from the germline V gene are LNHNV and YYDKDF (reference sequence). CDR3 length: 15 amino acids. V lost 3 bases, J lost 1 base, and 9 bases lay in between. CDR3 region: CATSRGHLNTGELFF. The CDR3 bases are TGTGCCACCAGCAGGGGACATCTGAACACCGGGGAGCTGTTTTTT.

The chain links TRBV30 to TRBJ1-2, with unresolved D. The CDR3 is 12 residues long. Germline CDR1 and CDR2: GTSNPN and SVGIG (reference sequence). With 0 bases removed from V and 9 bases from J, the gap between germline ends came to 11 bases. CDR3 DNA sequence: TGTGCCTGGAGTGTTACCGGGTATCGCTACACCTTC. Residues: CAWSVTGYRYTF.

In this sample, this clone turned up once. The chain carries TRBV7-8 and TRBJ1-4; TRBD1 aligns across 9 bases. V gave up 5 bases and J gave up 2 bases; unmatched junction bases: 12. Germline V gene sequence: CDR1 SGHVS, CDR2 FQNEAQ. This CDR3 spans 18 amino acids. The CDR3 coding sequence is TGTGCCAGCAGCCTGGGACAGGGTTTTAGTTTTACTAATGAAAAACTGTTTTTT. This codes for CASSLGQGFSFTNEKLFF.